Presented here are 3 T cell receptor beta chains from one specimen sequenced in a study of neurological immune-mediated disorders. Via MiXCR, TCRdb re-called the 5' RACE reads, giving one row per CDR3 protein. The data show some 56,000 distinct CDR3 sequences, over 3.5% seen once. The sample consisted of PBMCs. The receptors derive from a man in his fifties or sixties with multiple sclerosis.

This clonotype has ten or more counts. This chain joins TRBV15 and TRBJ1-4; no reliable D call. In germline, CDR1 is LNHNV, CDR2 YYDKDF (reference sequence). Trimming pared 0 bases from V and 0 bases from J, leaving 8 bases between. CDR3 length: 16 amino acids. The CDR3 sequence is CATSRDPRSTNEKLFF. The CDR3 DNA reads TGTGCCACCAGCAGAGATCCCCGGTCAACTAATGAAAAACTGTTTTTT.

This clonotype was detected many times. The gene calls are TRBV7-2 and TRBJ1-1; D gene unclear. CDR1 and CDR2 from the germline V gene are SGHTA and FQGNSA. V lost 3 bases to trimming and J lost 1 base, with 12 bases between them. The CDR3 contains 15 residues. CDR3 loop: CASSLMSRTNTEAFF. The CDR3 DNA follows: TGTGCCAGCAGCTTGATGAGTAGGACGAACACTGAAGCTTTCTTT. The variable domain in full, with the rest retrieved from reference TRBV7-2 and TRBJ1-1, is GAGVSQSPSNKVTEKGKDVELRCDPISGHTALYWYRQSLGQGLEFLIYFQGNSAPDKSGLPSDRFSAERTGGSVSTLTIQRTQQEDSAVYLCASSLMSRTNTEAFFGQGTRLTVV.

This chain uses TRBV20-1 with TRBJ1-5, with D perhaps TRBD1 (5 bases). Germline V gene lookup returns CDR1 DFQATT and CDR2 SNEGSKA (reference sequence). The CDR3 runs 13 residues. Trimming shortened V by 4 bases and J by 9 bases, and 16 bases separated the two germline ends. CDR3 residues: CSANLPGGGPQHF. The CDR3 coding sequence is TGCAGTGCTAATTTGCCGGGGGGAGGGCCCCAGCATTTT.